This entry is about one TCR beta chain. Its antigen is undetermined. This sample is part of a study of blood T cells in healthy people across ages. Study-level background: Per every two T cells, about one barcoded beta molecule was captured by template switching. Regarding the study as a whole: Diversity estimates from one million T cells were considered underestimates. Aged donors had fewer naive CD4+ cells and lower diversity than long-lived donors.

The authors extracted at least 5 micrograms of total RNA per sample. Looked up from germline, CDR1 is ENHRY and CDR2 is SYGVKD. Trimming pared 7 bases from V and 2 bases from J, leaving 17 bases between. This CDR3 is built from 15 residues. The use of a sample-barcoded 5' primer and a J-beta primer mix characterized a second PCR of about 6 to 12 cycles. MiXCR, applied by TCRdb to the 5' RACE reads, yields one record per CDR3 protein. The profile covers approximately 790,000 distinct CDR3 sequences, with 62% appearing a single time and about 30% taken by the ten largest. Sample: blood. The genes are TRBV10-3 and TRBJ2-5; D may match TRBD1 or TRBD2 (5 bases each). This receptor was taken from a man aged 25 to 45 in good health. The CDR3 DNA follows: TGTGCCATCACGGTCACTCCGGGACCTCAAGAGACCCAGTACTTC. Its protein product is CAITVTPGPQETQYF.